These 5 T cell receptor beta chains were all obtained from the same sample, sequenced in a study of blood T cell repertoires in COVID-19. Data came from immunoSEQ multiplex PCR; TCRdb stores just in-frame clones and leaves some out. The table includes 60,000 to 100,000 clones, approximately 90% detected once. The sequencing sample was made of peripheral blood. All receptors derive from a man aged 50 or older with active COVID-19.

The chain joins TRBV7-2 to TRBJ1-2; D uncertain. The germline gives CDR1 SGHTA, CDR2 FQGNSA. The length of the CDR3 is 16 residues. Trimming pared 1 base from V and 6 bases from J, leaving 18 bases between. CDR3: CASSLDRDGGGDGYTF. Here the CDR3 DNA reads TGTGCCAGCAGCTTAGATCGAGACGGAGGAGGCGATGGCTACACCTTC.

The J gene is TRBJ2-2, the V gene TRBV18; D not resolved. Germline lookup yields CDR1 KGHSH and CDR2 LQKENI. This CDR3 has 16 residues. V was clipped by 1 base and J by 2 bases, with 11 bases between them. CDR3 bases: TGTGCCAGCTCACCACGCGGTGGCCAAAACACCGGGGAGCTGTTTTTT. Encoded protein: CASSPRGGQNTGELFF.

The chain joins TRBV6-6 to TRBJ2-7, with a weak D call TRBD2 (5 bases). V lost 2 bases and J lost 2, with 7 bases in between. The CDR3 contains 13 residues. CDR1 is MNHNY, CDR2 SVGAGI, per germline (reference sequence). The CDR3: CASSYDYPYEQYF. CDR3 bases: TGTGCCAGCAGTTACGACTACCCCTACGAGCAGTACTTC.

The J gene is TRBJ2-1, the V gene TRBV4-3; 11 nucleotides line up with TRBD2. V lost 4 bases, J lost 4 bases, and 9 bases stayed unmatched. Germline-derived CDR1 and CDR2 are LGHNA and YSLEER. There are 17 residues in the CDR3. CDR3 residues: CASSPSVAGGLYNEQFF. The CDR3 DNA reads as TGCGCCAGCAGCCCAAGTGTAGCGGGGGGGCTTTACAATGAGCAGTTCTTC.

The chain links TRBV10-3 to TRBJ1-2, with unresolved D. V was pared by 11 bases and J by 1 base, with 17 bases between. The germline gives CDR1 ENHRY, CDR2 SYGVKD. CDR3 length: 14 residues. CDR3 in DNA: TGTGCCGTGCGGAAGGAGAAACTTAACTATGGCTACACCTTC. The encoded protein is CAVRKEKLNYGYTF.